Below are 9 T cell receptor beta chains sequenced from a single sample in a study of blood T cell repertoires in COVID-19. TCRdb's copy holds only in-frame clones and misses some; the assay was immunoSEQ multiplex PCR. The repertoire holds approximately 230,000 clones, with around 82% as singletons. Material: peripheral blood. These receptors all stem from an elderly man with acute or convalescent COVID-19.

The chain joins TRBV13 to TRBJ2-2, with D unclear. V was cut by 0 bases and J by 4 bases, with 3 bases left in between. Germline V CDR1 and CDR2: PRHDT, FYEKMQ (reference sequence). This CDR3 has 13 residues. CDR3 sequence: CASSLGATGELFF. CDR3 sequence (DNA): TGTGCCAGCAGCTTAGGGGCCACCGGGGAGCTGTTTTTT.

The V gene is TRBV4-1, the J gene TRBJ2-5; D may be TRBD2 (5 bases). V dropped 4 bases and J dropped 5 bases, with 17 bases sitting between them. Germline CDR1 and CDR2: MGHRA and YSYEKL. This CDR3 contains 15 residues. CDR3 in amino acids: CASSPTVGDSETQYF. The DNA for the CDR3 is TGCGCCAGCAGCCCAACGGTGGGAGACTCTGAGACCCAGTACTTC.

The V and J genes are TRBV28 and TRBJ2-3, with D hard to call. Germline CDR1 and CDR2: MDHEN and SYDVKM. The CDR3 is made up of 17 amino acids. Deletions cut 1 base from V and 4 bases from J, with 18 bases between. CDR3: CASSLLGGRGEPDTQYF. CDR3 nucleotide sequence: TGTGCCAGCAGTTTATTAGGCGGAAGAGGAGAACCAGATACGCAGTATTTT.

A few counts support this clone. The chain couples TRBV7-9 to TRBJ2-2; TRBD1 matches 8 bases. Looked up from germline, CDR1 is SEHNR and CDR2 is FQNEAQ (reference sequence). CDR3 length: 16 residues. Unmatched junction bases numbered 10, after V lost 6 bases and J lost 4 bases. In DNA, the CDR3 is TGTGCCAGCAGTTCAGACAGGGGCGGCGGCACCGGGGAGCTGTTTTTT. It translates to CASSSDRGGGTGELFF.

The chain links TRBV6-5 to TRBJ1-6; unclear D gene. Germline V CDR1 and CDR2: MNHEY, SVGAGI. The CDR3 runs 14 residues. V gave up 8 bases and J gave up 5 bases, with 13 bases separating them. The CDR3 DNA follows: TGTGCCAGCCGACCAGGTGAAAATAATTCACCCCTCCACTTT. Translating it yields CASRPGENNSPLHF.

DNA for the CDR3: TGCGCCAGCAGCACGCTGAGGGCCGGGGAGCTGTTTTTT. Amino acids: CASSTLRAGELFF. This rearrangement joins TRBV5-1 to TRBJ2-2; D perhaps matches TRBD2 (5 bases). The V and J ends lost 4 bases and 6 bases respectively, with 10 bases between them. The CDR3 is made up of 13 amino acids. The germline gives CDR1 SGHRS, CDR2 YFSETQ.

V and J are TRBV5-1 and TRBJ2-1; maybe TRBD1 (6 bases). CDR3 size: 14 residues. V lost 0 bases and J 6 bases, leaving 10 bases between the germline ends. Looked up from germline, CDR1 is SGHRS and CDR2 is YFSETQ. In DNA, the CDR3 is TGCGCCAGCAGCTTGGTCTCCAGGGGCAATGAGCAGTTCTTC. As protein: CASSLVSRGNEQFF.

V and J are TRBV29-1 and TRBJ2-7; tentatively, D is TRBD1 (6 bases). This CDR3 region has 14 residues. Germline CDR1 is SQVTM and CDR2 is ANQGSEA. V was shortened by 4 bases and J by 0 bases, with 13 bases between the two germline ends. The CDR3: CSVVIRQDSYEQYF. The DNA for the CDR3 is TGCAGCGTTGTCATTAGACAGGACTCCTACGAGCAGTACTTC.

V gene TRBV2 combines with J gene TRBJ2-1, with TRBD1 matching over 8 bases. The CDR3 has 15 amino acids. Per the germline V gene, CDR1 is SNHLY and CDR2 is FYNNEI. With 5 bases clipped from V and 0 bases from J, the junction kept 3 bases outside the gene matches. The CDR3: CASSLQGGSYNEQFF. The CDR3 DNA is TGTGCCAGCAGTCTACAGGGGGGCTCCTACAATGAGCAGTTCTTC. Based on the CDR3 plus reference TRBV2 and TRBJ2-1, the full variable domain is EPEVTQTPSHQVTQMGQEVILRCVPISNHLYFYWYRQILGQKVEFLVSFYNNEISEKSEIFDDQFSVERPDGSNFTLKIRSTKLEDSAMYFCASSLQGGSYNEQFFGPGTRLTVL.